This T cell receptor (beta chain) is drawn from a study of regulatory T cells in long-lasting Graves disease listed by TCRdb under 2021. Concerning the study at large: Patients with newly diagnosed Graves' disease had been on antithyroid drugs for under 3 months. A total of some 35 samples underwent TCR sequencing, from around 13 patients with persistent Graves' disease and 20 or so patients with newly diagnosed Graves' disease. Patients with persistent Graves' disease were compared with patients with newly diagnosed Graves' disease using TCR sequencing and RNA sequencing of peripheral blood. The study was conducted in China and was registered as a clinical trial.

Beyond this particular receptor, the publication reports: Lower TCR Shannon entropy and fewer highly expanded clones were observed in persistent Graves' disease patients than in newly diagnosed patients, which suggested clonal expansion. More public clonotypes were shared among persistent patients (over 2,500) than among newly diagnosed patients (under 1,000). Sequencing and analysis were limited to the TCR beta chain. Persistent disease showed preferential use of TRBV28, TRBJ1-2 and TRBJ2-5, whereas newly diagnosed disease favored TRBV20-1 and TRBJ2-1. The authors noted that the small sample size was a limitation that may lower accuracy. The study examined only peripheral blood because the primary lesion, thyroid tissue, could not be accessed.

Based on the germline V gene (reference sequence), the CDR1 and CDR2 sequences are LNHNV and YYDKDF. The germline ends are 14 bases apart after V is trimmed by 1 base and J by 4 bases. The CDR3 numbers 16 residues from cysteine through phenylalanine. The sequence is cut down to CDR3 DNA, 48 bases in frame from base 1. Interpreted using the paper, the time point label stands for: newly diagnosed GD, antithyroid drugs for less than 3 months. For both TCR sequencing and RNA sequencing, RNA was extracted from PBMCs in TRIzol. The diagnosis of Graves' disease followed American Thyroid Association guidelines. The patients came from an endocrinology department in Xi'an, China. Each patient gave 9 to 10 milliliters of peripheral blood, collected in an EDTA anticoagulant tube. Ficoll Paque Plus density gradient separation was used to isolate PBMCs, and no further T cell sorting was performed. An Agilent 2100 Bioanalyzer and agarose gel were used to check RNA quality, and a NanoDrop 2000 was used to measure RNA concentration.

Library creation used multiplex PCR. Sequencing was performed on an Illumina HiSeq 4000. iRepertoire HTBI primers and Arm-PCR amplification of CDR3 regions were used to construct TCR beta libraries. Gel purification was performed on PCR products prior to sequencing. As for how the authors treated the data: Gene usage analysis of CDR3 amino acid clonotypes relied on the roughly 64 TRBV and more than twelve TRBJ segments identified across samples. COPE and FqMerger were used to merge filtered high-quality paired reads into contigs. Contigs were aligned with BLAST to IMGT TRBV, TRBD and TRBJ reference genes, and CDR3 was defined per IMGT. Any clonotype with a frequency above 0.1% was classified as a highly expanded clone. Shannon entropy served as the measure of repertoire diversity, while the Gini coefficient captured V-J evenness. A clonotype was considered public if more than one individual shared it. TCRdb itself trimmed the public reads at Q25 with fastp, ran MiXCR and retained productive beta chains. Identical CDR3 protein sequences are pooled into one entry, listed with their most common genes and DNA. Clone size and V and J calls follow TCRdb, not the original study. The sample contains about 440,000 distinct CDR3 sequences, 16% of them found a single time. 23% of the sample comes from the top ten.

Turning to this clonotype: Its specific antigen is unknown. It has no much larger one-base neighbor in the sample; base qualities were not kept.

The data were also submitted as part of a second study, on T cells in Graves' hyperthyroidism and ophthalmopathy. As described in the second report: Graves' hyperthyroidism was defined as stable when no progression to ophthalmopathy occurred over 18 months of follow-up. Hyperthyroidism patients were aged 18 to 65 years and newly diagnosed, with disease duration of less than 2 months. Patients with uncontrolled infections, other autoimmune diseases, pregnancy or lactation were excluded. Diagnoses were established on the basis of clinical symptoms, serum thyroxine and TRAb, thyroid ultrasound, and orbital computed tomography. A first-round RT-PCR of the TCR CDR3 used the HTBI primer set with the Qiagen OneStep RT-PCR kit. Most expanded thyroid clonotypes (frequency above 0.001) were also detected in blood, a finding suggesting that blood repertoires may reflect thyroid immune responses. A model built on a 13 V-J signature distinguished ophthalmopathy from stable hyperthyroidism, reaching 87.88% sensitivity and under 84% specificity in cross-validation and 80%/75% in testing. In validation, progression to ophthalmopathy was predicted by the model with 70.59% sensitivity and roughly 76% specificity, a median of about 6.8 months before onset. TCR V-J signatures able to tell the groups apart were searched for in a discovery cohort of 100 patients, of whom approximately 40 had Graves' ophthalmopathy and under 65 had stable Graves' hyperthyroidism. An independent validation cohort of under 20 hyperthyroidism patients and about 15 patients who later progressed to ophthalmopathy tested prospective prediction of ophthalmopathy. The 100 or so discovery patients were randomly split 7:3 into training and test sets. In about 6 Graves' hyperthyroidism patients, the study also compared T-cell repertoires from thyroid tissue with T-cell repertoires from blood. After blood sampling, hyperthyroidism patients were treated with methimazole at a starting dose of 30 mg daily, and ophthalmopathy patients were treated with high-dose intravenous methylprednisolone. Libraries were constructed in a second round of multiplex PCR, after which size selection and purification were carried out. Libraries were sequenced paired-end with 100 bp reads on an Illumina HiSeq2000. SOAPnuke was used to process the raw data, with reads discarded if the reads contained adapters or uncalled bases, had a mean Phred below 15, or lacked an exact constant-primer or identifier match. High-quality paired reads were merged with COPE v1.2.5, and unique nucleotide sequences were defined as clonotypes. Clonotypes were aligned to IMGT TRBV, TRBD and TRBJ reference segments using MiTCR v1.1. Only V-J combinations with frequency above 0.0001, covering 98% to 99.2% of repertoires, were analysed. A TCS score was defined as the ratio of F50 (clonal expansion) to E x V (chaos), with BLOSUM62-based TCRdist applied between CDR3 peptides within each V-J. Welch's t-statistics and random forest reduced 450 to 600 V-J features to 13, which were used in a naive Bayes classifier (R e1071). Sample size was not statistically predetermined, and blinding of investigators to group allocation was not performed. The paper reports TCR Vbeta CDR3 sequencing of some 140 peripheral blood samples: approximately 41 ophthalmopathy, approximately 74 hyperthyroidism and around 17 progressor patients.

The material sequenced was peripheral blood mononuclear cells (PBMCs), taken at new diagnosis, from a patient treated with antithyroid drugs. The sequence joins TRBV15 to TRBJ1-3, and TRBD1 may be the D gene, going by 6 matching bases. The sequence came from a young woman with Graves disease. Donor details come from another sample of the same person, matched by shared clones. In nucleotides, the sequence is TGTGCCACCAGCAGAGGGTTCCGGACAGAGGGAAACACCATATATTTT. It translates as CATSRGFRTEGNTIYF.